These 9 T cell receptor beta chains were sequenced from one sample in a study of CD8 T cells in ankylosing spondylitis. Study-level findings and limits: The study identified a TCR beta motif of roughly eight highly homologous variants that appeared characteristic of ankylosing spondylitis blood.

Antigen specificity for these receptors is unknown. TCRdb re-called the 5' RACE reads with MiXCR, one entry per CDR3 protein. The data show about 510,000 distinct CDR3 sequences, with 5.3% seen just once and under 4.5% held by the top ten. The sample was blood, either unsorted or a sorted T cell fraction (not recorded which). These receptors all come from a male donor with ankylosing spondylitis.

This clonotype was counted between two and nine times. V gene TRBV29-1 combines with J gene TRBJ2-1; 12 bases line up with TRBD2. Germline values: CDR1 SQVTM, CDR2 ANQGSEA. Germline trimming cut 4 bases from V and 3 bases from J; bases unmatched to any gene: 4. There are 15 residues in the CDR3. The CDR3 bases are TGCAGCGTTGTTCAACTAGCGGGAGGCTACAATGAGCAGTTCTTC. Protein: CSVVQLAGGYNEQFF.

V gene TRBV20-1 combines with J gene TRBJ2-5; the match to TRBD1 covers 7 bases. The J segment lost 0 bases and the V segment lost 5 bases, leaving 3 bases of the junction unmatched. This CDR3 has 13 residues. CDR1 is DFQATT and CDR2 is SNEGSKA in the germline V gene (reference sequence). The CDR3 spells CSAPDRDQETQYF. The CDR3 region has the DNA TGCAGTGCTCCAGACAGGGACCAAGAGACCCAGTACTTC.

This clonotype was detected ten times or more. CDR3 residues: CSAREGRGWTEAFF. DNA for the CDR3: TGCAGTGCTAGAGAGGGCAGGGGGTGGACTGAAGCTTTCTTT. The chain employs TRBV20-1 and TRBJ1-1; 7 bases are a match to TRBD1. V lost 0 bases to trimming and J lost 5 bases; unmatched junction nucleotides: 6. Germline V gene lookup returns CDR1 DFQATT and CDR2 SNEGSKA (reference sequence). The CDR3 contains 14 residues.

This clonotype was observed a handful of times. The chain is built from TRBV27 and TRBJ2-7, with D perhaps matching TRBD2 (6 bases). The CDR3 sequence is 14 residues long. Germline loops: CDR1 MNHEY, CDR2 SMNVEV (reference sequence). Trimming took 1 base from V and 0 from J, leaving 7 bases between them. This CDR3 is CASSLWGDSYEQYF. As DNA, the CDR3 is TGTGCCAGCAGTTTATGGGGGGACTCCTACGAGCAGTACTTC.

V gene TRBV12-3 or TRBV12-4 combines with J gene TRBJ1-6; the match to TRBD1 covers 10 bases. This CDR3 has 14 residues. Germline trimming cut 5 bases from V and 11 bases from J; bases unmatched to any gene: 6. The CDR3 nucleotides are TGTGCCAGCAGTCTGGGACAGGGGAAGGCACCCCTCCACTTT. Its translation is CASSLGQGKAPLHF.

This clonotype was recorded at least ten times. The gene calls are TRBV5-6 and TRBJ2-2; tentative D call: TRBD1 (5 bases). V was shortened by 4 bases and J by 4 bases, with 14 bases between the two germline ends. Germline V gives CDR1 SGHDT, CDR2 YYEEEE. This CDR3 has 15 residues. The CDR3 nucleotides are TGTGCCAGCAGCATGGTCGACAGTCCCACCGGGGAGCTGTTTTTT. Translating it yields CASSMVDSPTGELFF. The whole variable domain, filled in from reference TRBV5-6 and TRBJ2-2, reads DAGVTQSPTHLIKTRGQQVTLRCSPKSGHDTVSWYQQALGQGPQFIFQYYEEEERQRGNFPDRFSGHQFPNYSSELNVNALLLGDSALYLCASSMVDSPTGELFFGEGSRLTVL.

Ten or more counts support this clonotype. The genes are TRBV29-1 and TRBJ1-4, with D tentatively TRBD1 (5 bases). The germline V and J ends were trimmed by 3 bases and 5 bases, with 19 bases remaining between them. This CDR3 is built from 16 residues. From germline, CDR1 is SQVTM and CDR2 ANQGSEA. CDR3 coding DNA: TGCAGCGTTGAGATTTTGGGTTTGGGGCCGAATGAAAAACTGTTTTTT. Translation gives CSVEILGLGPNEKLFF.

This clonotype occurred many times. DNA of the CDR3: TGTGCCAGCAGCCCCTTCGGACTACGGTCCGCGAATGAGCAGTTCTTC. It specifies CASSPFGLRSANEQFF. The chain recombines TRBV9 with TRBJ2-1; D is perhaps TRBD2 (6 bases). Trimming cost V 4 bases and J 7 bases, with 21 bases left between them. There are 16 residues in the CDR3. Germline CDR1 reads SGDLS; CDR2 reads YYNGEE.

This clonotype showed up many times. The CDR3 DNA is TGTGCCAGCAGTGTGGGACCGCACAATGAGCAGTTCTTC. It codes for CASSVGPHNEQFF. The chain couples TRBV12-3 or TRBV12-4 to TRBJ2-1; possibly TRBD1 or TRBD2 for D (5 bases each). The CDR3 length is 13 residues. The germline V and J ends were trimmed by 5 bases and 5 bases, with 10 bases remaining between them.